A selection of T cell receptor beta chains follows, all from one sample in a study of blood T cell repertoires in COVID-19. Profiling relied on immunoSEQ multiplex PCR, and the TCRdb table lists in-frame clones only, not all of them. The sample consists of approximately 140,000 clones, about 80% of them appearing once. The source material was peripheral blood. These receptors came from a human donor in a cohort sampled during active COVID-19. Both conserved end residues are part of each CDR3. The order of the fields is clone size, V gene, D gene, J gene, CDR3 DNA, CDR3 protein. The D gene is left open where the match is weak. Clone size, where shown, is once, few, many, or a class for clones that have expanded.

-,TRBV7-3,-,TRBJ2-1,TGTGCCAGCAGCTCTTCCGGGACTGGGGGCAATGAGCAGTTCTTC,CASSSSGTGGNEQFF
few,TRBV7-2,TRBD1,TRBJ1-6,TGTGCCAGCAGCAAACTAGGGACAGGGATCCCGCCCTCACCCCTCCACTTT,CASSKLGTGIPPSPLHF
few,TRBV15,TRBD1,TRBJ1-2,TGTGCCACCAGCTCGCGGACAGGGAACCCCTATGGCTACACCTTC,CATSSRTGNPYGYTF
-,TRBV5-6,TRBD1,TRBJ2-3,TGTGCCAGCAGCTTGGTCAGAGACAGGGCGACAGATACGCAGTATTTT,CASSLVRDRATDTQYF
-,TRBV7-2,TRBD2,TRBJ2-2,TGTGCCAGCAGCCCAGGGGGACTAGCGGGGGCCGGGGAGCTGTTTTTT,CASSPGGLAGAGELFF
once,TRBV6-5,TRBD1,TRBJ2-7,TGTGCCAGCAGGGGTGGGGACAGCCACTACGAGCAGTACTTC,CASRGGDSHYEQYF
-,TRBV2,-,TRBJ1-1,TGTGCCAGCAGTGTTAGTAAGGGGGGGAGGGTCACTGAAGCTTTCTTT,CASSVSKGGRVTEAFF
-,TRBV28,-,TRBJ1-2,TGTGCCAGCACGACAGTAAGTGACTATGGCTACACCTTC,CASTTVSDYGYTF
-,TRBV7-8,-,TRBJ1-5,TGTGCCAGCAGCTTAGCGGGGGGAAACAATCAGCCCCAGCATTTT,CASSLAGGNNQPQHF
-,TRBV29-1,TRBD1,TRBJ1-6,TGCAGCGTTGGGGACAGAAATTCACCCCTCCACTTT,CSVGDRNSPLHF